This TCR beta chain was profiled in a study of blood T cell repertoires in COVID-19. Study in general: Samples taken during acute and convalescent COVID-19 were collected in the United States, Italy and Spain. PBMCs, B-cell-depleted T cells, or T cells provided the cDNA or gDNA that made up the material.

In the original analysis: The authors estimated nucleated cell counts from reference gene primer amplification. Sequencing was performed with immunoSEQ multiplex PCR; in TCRdb, only in-frame clones are kept and a portion is missing. V, J and clone size are those of that table, while D and trimming were read from the DNA. Among under 400,000 clones, about 90% were seen once, and the ten largest hold 6.5%. The CDR3 extends over 14 amino acids. Trimming pared 1 base from V and 5 bases from J, leaving 11 bases between. Germline CDR1 is MNHNS and CDR2 is SASEGT. The chain has TRBV6-1 and TRBJ1-2, with D uncertain. Sequencing input: peripheral blood. This clonotype was obtained from a man aged 18 to 30 with active or convalescent COVID-19. CDR3 DNA: TGTGCCAGCAGTGAAGTATCGGCGGTTTATGGCTACACCTTC. Its protein product is CASSEVSAVYGYTF.